These 30 T cell receptor beta chains originate from one sample sequenced in a study of cytomegalovirus exposure and HLA in healthy donors. Primers: 60 Vbeta forward and 13 Jbeta reverse. Sequencing used immunoSEQ multiplex PCR; TCRdb keeps in-frame clones, though not all of them. Of about 130,000 clones listed, about 79% are singletons. Sequencing used PBMCs. These receptors all stem from a man over 45 in good health and CMV-seronegative.

The chain recombines TRBV18 with TRBJ1-2; D gene uncertain. CDR3 length equals 16 residues. V gave up 1 base and J gave up 8 bases, with 20 bases separating them. CDR1 and CDR2 (germline): KGHSH, LQKENI. DNA of the CDR3: TGTGCCAGCTCACCACAGAGTTCCCCGCGAGGCGGGGGCTACACCTTC. Amino acid sequence: CASSPQSSPRGGGYTF.

The chain uses TRBV6-5 and TRBJ1-2, with 9 bases fitting TRBD1. Looked up from germline, CDR1 is MNHEY and CDR2 is SVGAGI. After removal of 6 bases from V and 6 bases from J, the junction contained 8 bases not matched to a gene. The CDR3 sequence is 14 residues long. The CDR3 region is CASSPTGGGDGYTF. CDR3 nucleotide sequence: TGTGCCAGCAGCCCGACAGGGGGTGGCGATGGCTACACCTTC.

This chain uses TRBV6-5 with TRBJ2-2; 10 bases match TRBD1. This CDR3 spans 15 amino acids. J was trimmed by 6 bases and V by 6 bases; bases with no gene match: 7. Germline CDR1 is MNHEY and CDR2 is SVGAGI. The CDR3 sequence is CASRGDRGLPGELFF. CDR3 bases: TGTGCCAGCAGAGGGGACAGGGGCCTCCCCGGGGAGCTGTTTTTT.

The V gene is TRBV15, the J gene TRBJ2-2; TRBD2 agrees at 15 bases. Germline V gene data show CDR1 as LNHNV and CDR2 as YYDKDF (reference sequence). CDR3 length equals 18 residues. The V gene end was trimmed by 3 bases and the J gene end by 0 bases; junction bases not matched to a gene: 2. CDR3: CATSRGLAGGSNTGELFF. The CDR3 nucleotides are TGTGCCACCAGCAGGGGACTAGCGGGGGGCTCGAACACCGGGGAGCTGTTTTTT.

This chain joins TRBV4-1 and TRBJ2-2; D gene uncertain. Germline CDR1 and CDR2: MGHRA and YSYEKL. The CDR3 contains 16 residues. Trimming pared 3 bases from V and 2 bases from J, leaving 13 bases between. The CDR3 loop reads CASSQGTQINTGELFF. CDR3 DNA sequence: TGCGCCAGCAGCCAGGGCACACAGATAAACACCGGGGAGCTGTTTTTT.

The V gene is TRBV5-1, the J gene TRBJ2-1; TRBD2 might be the D (6 bases). Germline lookup yields CDR1 SGHRS and CDR2 YFSETQ. This CDR3 has 18 residues. V was shortened by 1 base and J by 1 base, with 18 bases between the two germline ends. CDR3 sequence (DNA): TGCGCCAGCAGCTTGTCACTAGCCCACTTAATGTCCTACAATGAGCAGTTCTTC. This gives the protein CASSLSLAHLMSYNEQFF.

The J gene is TRBJ2-1, the V gene TRBV6-1; no clear D gene. V was shortened by 6 bases and J by 9 bases, with 15 bases between the two germline ends. This CDR3 contains 13 residues. The germline gives CDR1 MNHNS, CDR2 SASEGT. The CDR3, as DNA: TGTGCCAGCAGGCCCTCAAGGAAGCGTGAGCAGTTCTTC. Protein: CASRPSRKREQFF.

In this sample, this clone turned up once. The V gene is TRBV2, the J gene TRBJ2-5; the D gene is possibly TRBD1 (5 bases). V gave up 8 bases and J gave up 7 bases, with 8 bases separating them. CDR3 length: 10 amino acids. Looked up from germline, CDR1 is SNHLY and CDR2 is FYNNEI. CDR3 bases: TGTGCCAGCGGTCAGGGGACCCAGTACTTC. Amino acids: CASGQGTQYF.

This clone was counted between two and nine times. CDR3 amino acids: CASSSGDFGELFF. The CDR3, as DNA: TGTGCCAGCAGCTCGGGAGATTTCGGGGAGCTGTTTTTT. The rearrangement uses TRBV5-4 and TRBJ2-2; possibly TRBD2 for D (6 bases). CDR1 is SGHNT and CDR2 is YYREEE in the germline V gene (reference sequence). V gave up 3 bases and J gave up 7 bases, with 10 bases separating them. This CDR3 has 13 amino acids.

The chain has TRBV5-1 and TRBJ2-1, with a tentative D call TRBD1 (5 bases). Germline CDR1 is SGHRS and CDR2 is YFSETQ. This CDR3 is 16 amino acids long. V was clipped by 3 bases and J by 10 bases, with 23 bases between them. CDR3 bases: TGCGCCAGCAGCTCGACAGCTACTCAACCCCCATCAGAGCAGTTCTTC. Protein: CASSSTATQPPSEQFF.

The gene calls are TRBV7-2 and TRBJ1-5; 8 bases map to TRBD1. Germline V lookup: CDR1 SGHTA, CDR2 FQGNSA. This CDR3 region has 15 residues. The V segment lost 4 bases and the J segment 2 bases; nucleotides outside the gene matches: 4. The CDR3 loop is CASSSSTGGNQPQHF. CDR3 nucleotide sequence: TGTGCCAGCAGCTCCTCGACAGGGGGCAATCAGCCCCAGCATTTT.

The CDR3, as DNA: TGTGCCAGCAGTTTACCCGGGACAGGGGCGGCCTACTATGGCTACACCTTC. The encoded protein is CASSLPGTGAAYYGYTF. The rearrangement joins TRBV28 to TRBJ1-2, with 10 bases matching TRBD1. The V and J ends lost 2 bases and 3 bases, in that order; junction bases with no gene match: 9. Germline V gene data show CDR1 as MDHEN and CDR2 as SYDVKM. The CDR3 spans 17 residues.

The chain combines TRBV7-6 with TRBJ2-5; TRBD2 aligns across 9 bases. The CDR3 is made up of 17 amino acids. Germline V gene lookup returns CDR1 SGHVS and CDR2 FNYEAQ. The trim removed 4 bases at V and 4 bases at J, leaving 13 bases unmatched. CDR3 bases: TGTGCCAGCAGCTGGGGCCCAGCGGGGGGTCGGGGAGAGACCCAGTACTTC. It yields the protein CASSWGPAGGRGETQYF.

This chain links TRBV4-2 with TRBJ2-7, with 12 bases identical to TRBD2. Per germline, CDR1 LGHNA and CDR2 YNFKEQ. CDR3 length: 15 residues. Trimming cost V 3 bases and J 0 bases; bases outside gene matches: 0. The CDR3, as DNA: TGTGCCAGCAGCCAGACTAGCGGGGGCTCCTACGAGCAGTACTTC. Translating gives CASSQTSGGSYEQYF.

The chain combines TRBV6-5 with TRBJ2-7; D uncertain. CDR1 and CDR2 from the germline V gene are MNHEY and SVGAGI. V was cut by 0 bases and J by 2 bases, with 11 bases left in between. This CDR3 is 15 amino acids long. CDR3 loop: CASSYSSPGTYEQYF. The CDR3 DNA is TGTGCCAGCAGTTACTCGAGTCCGGGTACCTACGAGCAGTACTTC.

This sequence joins TRBV18 and TRBJ2-7, with no clear D. CDR1 and CDR2 (germline): KGHSH, LQKENI. Trimming cost V 1 base and J 5 bases, with 12 bases left between them. The CDR3 totals 14 residues. DNA of the CDR3: TGTGCCAGCTCACCACGGTCCGGGTCAGACGAGCAGTACGTC. Translation gives CASSPRSGSDEQYV.

The chain has TRBV4-3 and TRBJ2-7; tentative D call: TRBD1 (6 bases). The CDR3 covers 18 residues. V lost 1 base to trimming and J lost 2 bases, with 21 bases between them. Germline V gene data show CDR1 as LGHNA and CDR2 as YSLEER. The CDR3 DNA sequence: TGCGCCAGCAGCCAAGCGGGGATTCGGCAGGGGCGAGCCTACGAGCAGTACTTC. Protein product: CASSQAGIRQGRAYEQYF.

This chain uses TRBV5-1 with TRBJ2-2, with D perhaps TRBD1 (7 bases). This CDR3 contains 16 residues. The V gene lost 4 bases and the J gene lost 3 bases, with 16 bases spanning the gap. CDR1 SGHRS and CDR2 YFSETQ come from the germline V gene. CDR3 region: CASSPTRGVDTGELFF. The CDR3 DNA sequence: TGCGCCAGCAGCCCAACCAGGGGGGTCGACACCGGGGAGCTGTTTTTT.

The V call is TRBV6-1, the J call TRBJ2-7, with a possible D match to TRBD1 (6 bases). V was clipped by 5 bases and J by 7 bases, with 21 bases between them. This CDR3 is 15 amino acids long. Germline CDR1 reads MNHNS; CDR2 reads SASEGT. CDR3 sequence reads: CASSPDRNPIREQYV. CDR3 bases: TGTGCCAGCAGTCCTGACAGGAACCCGATTAGAGAGCAGTACGTC.

This sequence joins TRBV9 and TRBJ2-5; a possible D gene is TRBD2 (6 bases). Trimming stripped 4 bases from V and 4 bases from J, with 14 bases between. Germline CDR1 is SGDLS and CDR2 is YYNGEE. CDR3 length: 14 amino acids. As DNA, the CDR3 is TGTGCCAGCAGCCCCCGGAGGGGTGTAGAGACCCAGTACTTC. Amino acid sequence: CASSPRRGVETQYF.

This clone was found once. The chain recombines TRBV4-1 with TRBJ2-4, with 9 bases aligning to TRBD1. Germline loops: CDR1 MGHRA, CDR2 YSYEKL. CDR3 length: 17 residues. V was pared by 0 bases and J by 5 bases, with 8 bases of the junction left unmatched. Here the CDR3 reads CASSQEPQGAVQNIQYF. DNA of the CDR3: TGCGCCAGCAGCCAAGAACCACAGGGGGCCGTGCAAAACATTCAGTACTTC.

The V call is TRBV25-1, the J call TRBJ1-2; D is perhaps TRBD1 (5 bases). From germline, CDR1 is MGHDK and CDR2 SYGVNS. The length of the CDR3 is 12 residues. Trimming took off 5 bases at V and 3 bases at J, with 7 bases between the two ends. The DNA for the CDR3 is TGTGCCAGCAGTCGACAGCACTATGGCTACACCTTC. Translated, it gives CASSRQHYGYTF.

CDR3 nucleotides: TGCAGCGTTGACACGGGTGTCGGAGATACGCAGTATTTT. Translating it yields CSVDTGVGDTQYF. The V gene is TRBV29-1, the J gene TRBJ2-3; D ambiguous. The V end was cut by 3 bases, the J end by 5 bases, with 12 bases between. The germline V gene has CDR1 SQVTM and CDR2 ANQGSEA. CDR3 length equals 13 residues.

With regard to this clone: A junction end diverges from the germline sequence, so it may reflect a read error. The chain employs TRBV10-1 and TRBJ2-2; 8 bases line up with TRBD1. CDR1 WNHNN and CDR2 SYGVQD come from the germline V gene (reference sequence). The CDR3 loop spans 14 amino acids. The CDR3, as DNA: TGCGCCAGCAGAGAACAGGGGGATCACCGGGGAGCTGTTTTT. It translates to CASREQGDHRGAVF.

This sequence joins TRBV29-1 and TRBJ2-3; tentative D call: TRBD1 (6 bases). Trimming pared 3 bases from V and 2 bases from J, leaving 18 bases between. The germline gives CDR1 SQVTM, CDR2 ANQGSEA. The CDR3 length is 16 residues. In DNA form, the CDR3 reads TGCAGCGTTGAGCCCCCTGGACAGACTAACACAGATACGCAGTATTTT. Amino acids: CSVEPPGQTNTDTQYF.

A few counts support this clone. The chain joins TRBV9 to TRBJ1-1, with unresolved D. CDR3 size: 15 residues. The V gene lost 4 bases and the J gene lost 0 bases, with 13 bases spanning the gap. Looked up from germline, CDR1 is SGDLS and CDR2 is YYNGEE. The chain's CDR3 is CASSPSQVMNTEAFF. For the CDR3, the DNA is TGTGCCAGCAGCCCCTCCCAGGTCATGAACACTGAAGCTTTCTTT.

The gene calls are TRBV28 and TRBJ1-2; no clear D. The CDR3 is 14 residues long. Between the trimmed V and J ends, which lost 10 bases and 4 bases, there was a span of 19 bases. The V gene's germline CDR1 is MDHEN and CDR2 SYDVKM. Here the CDR3 DNA reads TGTGCCACCGATACGGGGAATTTAGCCTATGGCTACACCTTC. Protein: CATDTGNLAYGYTF.

This rearrangement joins TRBV10-2 to TRBJ2-3, with 7 positions matching TRBD2. V shed 8 bases, J shed 0 bases, and the junction held 5 bases outside the gene matches. CDR1 is WSHSY and CDR2 is SAAADI in the germline V gene. There are 14 residues in the CDR3. Here the CDR3 reads CASRDYQSTDTQYF. The CDR3 coding sequence is TGCGCCAGCCGGGACTACCAAAGCACAGATACGCAGTATTTT.

CDR3 loop: CASSYGPRAVGGAFF. The CDR3 DNA reads as TGTGCCAGCAGTTACGGACCCAGGGCGGTTGGAGGGGCTTTCTTT. The J gene is TRBJ1-1, the V gene TRBV6-5, with D possibly being TRBD1 (5 bases). This CDR3 contains 15 residues. Germline lookup yields CDR1 MNHEY and CDR2 SVGAGI. Trimming pared 2 bases from V and 11 bases from J, leaving 21 bases between.

This clone appeared a few times. The genes are TRBV5-1 and TRBJ1-2; tentative D call: TRBD1 (5 bases). CDR1 is SGHRS and CDR2 is YFSETQ in the germline V gene. The CDR3 consists of 12 residues. V lost 4 bases and J lost 6, with 10 bases in between. For the CDR3, the DNA is TGCGCCAGCAGCCCCCCGGGGGATGGCTACACCTTC. Its translation: CASSPPGDGYTF.